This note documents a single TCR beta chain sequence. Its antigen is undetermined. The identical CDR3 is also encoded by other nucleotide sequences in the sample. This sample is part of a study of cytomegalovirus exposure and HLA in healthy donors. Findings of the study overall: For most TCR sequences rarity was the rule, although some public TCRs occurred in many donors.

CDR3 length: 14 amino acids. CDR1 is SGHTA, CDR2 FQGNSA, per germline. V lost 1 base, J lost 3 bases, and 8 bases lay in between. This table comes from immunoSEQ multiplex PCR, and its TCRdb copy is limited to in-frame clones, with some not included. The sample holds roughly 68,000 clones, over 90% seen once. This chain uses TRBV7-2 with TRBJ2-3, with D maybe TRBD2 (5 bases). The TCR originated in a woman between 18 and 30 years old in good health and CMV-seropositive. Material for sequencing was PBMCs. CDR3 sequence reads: CASSLGLATDTQYF. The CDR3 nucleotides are TGTGCCAGCAGCTTAGGGTTAGCGACAGATACGCAGTATTTT.